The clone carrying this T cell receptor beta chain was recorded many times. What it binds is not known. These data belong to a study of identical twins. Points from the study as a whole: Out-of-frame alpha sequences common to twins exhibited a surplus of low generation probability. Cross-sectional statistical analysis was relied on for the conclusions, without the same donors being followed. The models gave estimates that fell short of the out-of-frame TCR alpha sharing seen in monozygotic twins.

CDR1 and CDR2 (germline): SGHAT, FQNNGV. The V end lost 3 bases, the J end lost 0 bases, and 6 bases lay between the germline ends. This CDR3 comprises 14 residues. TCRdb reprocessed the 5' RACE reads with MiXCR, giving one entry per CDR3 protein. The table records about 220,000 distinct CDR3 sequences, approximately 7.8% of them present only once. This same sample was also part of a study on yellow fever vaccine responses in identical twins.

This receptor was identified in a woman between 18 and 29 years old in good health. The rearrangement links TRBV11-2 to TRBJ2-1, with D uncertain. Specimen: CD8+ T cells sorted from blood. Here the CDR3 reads CASSFVSSYNEQFF. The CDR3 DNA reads TGTGCCAGCAGCTTCGTGAGCTCCTACAATGAGCAGTTCTTC.